This TCR beta chain stems from a study of blood T cell repertoires in COVID-19. About the research overall: The United States, Italy and Spain provided the acute and convalescent COVID-19 samples.

The CDR3 extends over 14 amino acids. CDR1 and CDR2 from the germline V gene are SGHRS and YFSETQ. V gave up 4 bases and J gave up 5 bases; unmatched junction bases: 6. In the authors' workflow: Reference gene primer amplification gave nucleated cell count estimates. TCRdb's copy holds only in-frame clones and misses some; the assay was immunoSEQ multiplex PCR. V, J and clone size reflect that table, while D and trimming were determined from the DNA. Here the sample spans under 250,000 clones, about nine tenths being singletons. The source is a woman aged 55-70 years with acute or convalescent COVID-19. Sample: peripheral blood. The chain couples TRBV5-1 to TRBJ1-1, with 9 positions matching TRBD1. CDR3 amino acids: CASSGGQGGTEAFF. Written as DNA, the CDR3 is TGCGCCAGCAGCGGGGGACAGGGTGGAACTGAAGCTTTCTTT.